This T cell receptor (beta chain) is from a study of blood T cell repertoires in COVID-19. Study background: COVID-19 samples, acute and convalescent, were from the United States, Italy and Spain. T cells, B-cell-depleted T cells, or PBMCs provided the cDNA or gDNA that served as material.

A single count supports this clone. Generated by immunoSEQ multiplex PCR, the TCRdb table keeps only in-frame clones and is missing some. The sample includes some 150,000 clones, 75% to 85% of them seen just once. The sample taken for sequencing was peripheral blood. The receptor comes from a woman aged 50 to 65 with acute or convalescent COVID-19.

CDR3 in amino acids: CASSAGTSAETQYF. CDR3 nucleotides: TGTGCCAGCAGCGCCGGGACTAGTGCAGAGACCCAGTACTTC. The chain employs TRBV2 and TRBJ2-5, with TRBD2 matching over 8 bases. The CDR3 is 14 amino acids. Germline V gene sequence: CDR1 SNHLY, CDR2 FYNNEI. After removal of 6 bases from V and 4 bases from J, the junction contained 7 bases not matched to a gene.